Included here is one T cell receptor beta chain sequence, with context. As yet, its antigen is unknown. Germline values: CDR1 MNHNS, CDR2 SASEGT. This CDR3 has 14 residues. Trimming removed 7 bases from V and 6 bases from J, with 19 bases in between. These data come from a study of vaccination and CD4 T cells after COVID-19. The treatment was: approximately nine-day PBMC culture with coronavirus spike peptide pools or control peptides (ViraFEST assay). The unexposed donor provided CD4+ T cells, which were taken before the COVID-19 pandemic (2011-2018). Researchers used the Oncomine TCR Beta short-read assay to sequence DNA from cultured CD4+ T cells. Cultured CD4+ T cells were the source of extracted genomic DNA. TCRdb re-analysed the PCR reads in MiXCR, keeping a single row per CDR3 protein. The repertoire has thousands of distinct CDR3 sequences, over 35% of them found once; the top ten carry 35%.

The rearrangement uses TRBV6-1 and TRBJ2-7; D is possibly TRBD1 (6 bases). This TCR was recovered from a human donor in good health. Sequenced sample: CD4+ T cells from blood, cultured in vitro. The CDR3 nucleotides are TGTGCCAGCACCCCAGGACAGAGTTATCGCGAGCAGTACTTC. Translation gives CASTPGQSYREQYF.